The clone carrying this TCR beta chain has only a few counts. MiXCR was run by TCRdb on the 5' RACE reads, yielding one entry per CDR3 protein. The sample contains around 470,000 distinct CDR3 sequences, more than 13% of which appear only once. This sample was included in a study of identical twins. The J segment lost 5 bases and the V segment lost 1 base, leaving 5 bases of the junction unmatched. The CDR3 length is 15 residues. Germline V lookup: CDR1 LGHNA, CDR2 YSLEER. The same data also went into a second study, on yellow fever vaccine responses in identical twins.

V usage is TRBV4-3 and J usage is TRBJ2-1, with 7 bases identical to TRBD1. The sequence derives from a woman under 30 in good health. Sequencing was performed on CD4+ T cells sorted from blood. CDR3 amino acids: CASSQAGQSNNEQFF. The DNA of the CDR3 is TGCGCCAGCAGCCAAGCGGGACAGTCAAACAATGAGCAGTTCTTC.